This T cell receptor beta chain originates from a study of blood T cell repertoires in COVID-19. Overall study: COVID-19 samples from acute and convalescent phases originated in the United States, Italy and Spain. PBMCs, B-cell-depleted T cells, or T cells provided the cDNA or gDNA that made up the material.

The V gene lost 4 bases and the J gene lost 6 bases, with 13 bases spanning the gap. CDR3 length: 13 amino acids. CDR1 and CDR2 from the germline V gene are LGHDT and YNNKEL (reference sequence). Original analysis: Using reference gene primer amplification, nucleated cell counts were estimated. Produced via immunoSEQ multiplex PCR; TCRdb's table is partial and in-frame only. V and J calls and clone size are as listed in that table; D and trimming were resolved from the DNA. There are a few hundred thousand clones in the sample; more than 85% occur only once, and over 4% lies in the top ten. Patients from Seattle were sampled longitudinally, starting during active infection.

The chain recombines TRBV3-1 (or the pseudogene TRBV3-2) with TRBJ2-7; D gene uncertain. The TCR sequence derives from a woman in her sixties or seventies with COVID-19, enrolled during active disease. Sequencing was performed on peripheral blood. The CDR3 DNA reads as TGTGCCAGCAGCCTCGTCTCAGGCCTCGAGCAGTACTTC. As protein: CASSLVSGLEQYF.